This T cell receptor (beta chain) was identified during a study of cytomegalovirus exposure and HLA in healthy donors. With 60 Vbeta and 13 Jbeta primers, the PCR was carried out. TCRdb keeps only in-frame clones here, not all; method: immunoSEQ multiplex PCR. The sample yields 130,000 or so clones, more than 70% seen once. The CDR3 is 13 residues long. Germline values: CDR1 SNHLY, CDR2 FYNNEI. V was trimmed by 7 bases and J by 5 bases, leaving 14 bases between them. V is TRBV2 and J is TRBJ1-1; the D is unclear. The sample was PBMCs. The receptor was derived from a male donor in good health and CMV-seronegative. For the CDR3, the DNA is TGTGCCAGCATAATAGAGGAGCGAACTGAAGCTTTCTTT. This codes for CASIIEERTEAFF.